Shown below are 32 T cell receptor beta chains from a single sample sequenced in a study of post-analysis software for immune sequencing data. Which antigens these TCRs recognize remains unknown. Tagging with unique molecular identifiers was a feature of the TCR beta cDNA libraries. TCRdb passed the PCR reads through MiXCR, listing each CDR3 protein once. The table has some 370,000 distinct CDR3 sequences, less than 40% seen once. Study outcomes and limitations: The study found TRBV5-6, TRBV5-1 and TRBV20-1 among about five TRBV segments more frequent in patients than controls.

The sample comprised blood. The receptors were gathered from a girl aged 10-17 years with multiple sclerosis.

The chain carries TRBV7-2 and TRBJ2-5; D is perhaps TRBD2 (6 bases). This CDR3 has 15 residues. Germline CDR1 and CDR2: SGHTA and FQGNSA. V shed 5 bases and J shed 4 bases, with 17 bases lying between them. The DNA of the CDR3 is TGTGCCAGCAGCCACGATGGGAGTAGCGGAGAGACCCAGTACTTC. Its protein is CASSHDGSSGETQYF.

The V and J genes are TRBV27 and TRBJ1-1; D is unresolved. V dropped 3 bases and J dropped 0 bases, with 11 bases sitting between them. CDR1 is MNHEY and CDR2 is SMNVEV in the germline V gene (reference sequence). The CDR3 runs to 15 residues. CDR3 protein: CASSFSSGVNTEAFF. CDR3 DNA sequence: TGTGCCAGCAGTTTCTCCTCCGGAGTGAACACTGAAGCTTTCTTT.

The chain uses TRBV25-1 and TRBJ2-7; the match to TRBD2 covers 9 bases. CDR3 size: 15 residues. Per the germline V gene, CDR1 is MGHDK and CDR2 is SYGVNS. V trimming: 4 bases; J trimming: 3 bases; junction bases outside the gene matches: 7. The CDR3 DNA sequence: TGTGCCAGCAGTGTCCCTGGAGCGGGGGGCTACGAGCAGTACTTC. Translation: CASSVPGAGGYEQYF.

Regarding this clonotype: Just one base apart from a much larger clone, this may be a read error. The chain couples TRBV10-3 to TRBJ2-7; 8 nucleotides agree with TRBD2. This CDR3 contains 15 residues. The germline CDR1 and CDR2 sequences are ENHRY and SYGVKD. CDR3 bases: TGTGCCATCAGTGATCCGGGGGGGTATTCCTACGAGCAGGACTTC. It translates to CAISDPGGYSYEQDF.

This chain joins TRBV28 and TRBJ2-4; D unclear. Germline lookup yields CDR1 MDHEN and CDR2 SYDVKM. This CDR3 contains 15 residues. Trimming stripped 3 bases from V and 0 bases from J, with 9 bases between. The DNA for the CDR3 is TGTGCCAGCAGTTTCCCGCAGATAGCCAAAAACATTCAGTACTTC. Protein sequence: CASSFPQIAKNIQYF. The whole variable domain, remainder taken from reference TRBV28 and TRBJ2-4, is DVKVTQSSRYLVKRTGEKVFLECVQDMDHENMFWYRQDPGLGLRLIYFSYDVKMKEKGDIPEGYSVSREKKERFSLILESASTNQTSMYLCASSFPQIAKNIQYFGAGTRLSVL.

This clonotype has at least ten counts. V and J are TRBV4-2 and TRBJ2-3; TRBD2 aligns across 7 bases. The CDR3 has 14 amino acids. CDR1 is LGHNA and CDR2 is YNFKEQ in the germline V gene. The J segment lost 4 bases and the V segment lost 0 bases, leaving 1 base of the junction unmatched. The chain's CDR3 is CASSQDTSADTQYF. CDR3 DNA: TGTGCCAGCAGCCAAGATACTAGCGCAGATACGCAGTATTTT.

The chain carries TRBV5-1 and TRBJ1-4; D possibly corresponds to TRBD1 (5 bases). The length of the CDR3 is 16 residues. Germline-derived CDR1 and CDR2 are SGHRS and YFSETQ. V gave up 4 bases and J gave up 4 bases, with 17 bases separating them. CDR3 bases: TGCGCCAGCAGCCACATCTTCGGGACGGATAATGAAAAACTGTTTTTT. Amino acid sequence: CASSHIFGTDNEKLFF.

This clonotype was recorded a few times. The CDR3 here is CASSFYGEQYF. The CDR3 DNA sequence: TGTGCCAGCAGTTTTTACGGCGAGCAGTACTTC. The J gene is TRBJ2-7, the V gene TRBV12-3 or TRBV12-4; D is unresolved. The CDR3 sequence is 11 residues long. Between the trimmed V and J ends, which lost 3 bases and 6 bases, there was a span of 6 bases.

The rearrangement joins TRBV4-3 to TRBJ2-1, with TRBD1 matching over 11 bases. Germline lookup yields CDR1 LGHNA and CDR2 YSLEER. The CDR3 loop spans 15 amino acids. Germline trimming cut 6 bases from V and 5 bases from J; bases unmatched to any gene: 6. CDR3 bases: TGCGCCAGCAGAACCGGACAGGGGGCGAACAATGAGCAGTTCTTC. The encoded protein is CASRTGQGANNEQFF.

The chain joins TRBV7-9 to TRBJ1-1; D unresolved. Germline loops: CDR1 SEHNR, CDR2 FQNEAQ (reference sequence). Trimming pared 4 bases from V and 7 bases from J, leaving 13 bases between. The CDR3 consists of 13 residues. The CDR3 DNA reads TGTGCCAGCAGCTCGACAACAGAGGGTGAAGCTTTCTTT. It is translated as CASSSTTEGEAFF.

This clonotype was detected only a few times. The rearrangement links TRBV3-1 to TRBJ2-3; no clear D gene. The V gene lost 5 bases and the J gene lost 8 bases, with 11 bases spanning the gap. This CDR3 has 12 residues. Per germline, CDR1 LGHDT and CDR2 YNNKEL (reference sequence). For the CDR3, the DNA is TGTGCCAGCAGCGCCTTAGATGGTACGCAGTATTTT. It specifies CASSALDGTQYF.

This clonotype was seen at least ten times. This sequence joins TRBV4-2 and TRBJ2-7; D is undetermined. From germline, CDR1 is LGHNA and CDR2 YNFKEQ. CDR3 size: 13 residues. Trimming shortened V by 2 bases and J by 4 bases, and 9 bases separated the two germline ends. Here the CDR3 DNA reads TGTGCCAGCAGCCAATCTTCTACGTACGAGCAGTACTTC. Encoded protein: CASSQSSTYEQYF.

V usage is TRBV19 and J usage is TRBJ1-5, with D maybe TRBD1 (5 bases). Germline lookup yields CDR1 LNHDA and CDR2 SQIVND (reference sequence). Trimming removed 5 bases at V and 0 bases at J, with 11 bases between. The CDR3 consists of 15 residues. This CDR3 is CASSWDVNSNQPQHF. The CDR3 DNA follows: TGTGCCAGTAGTTGGGACGTCAATAGCAATCAGCCCCAGCATTTT.

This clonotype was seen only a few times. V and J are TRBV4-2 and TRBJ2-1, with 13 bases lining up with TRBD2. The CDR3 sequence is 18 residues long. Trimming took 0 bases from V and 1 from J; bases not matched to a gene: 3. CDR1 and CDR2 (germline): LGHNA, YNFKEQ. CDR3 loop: CASSQDLGLAGSYNEQFF. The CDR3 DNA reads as TGTGCCAGCAGCCAAGACCTGGGACTAGCGGGGTCCTACAATGAGCAGTTCTTC.

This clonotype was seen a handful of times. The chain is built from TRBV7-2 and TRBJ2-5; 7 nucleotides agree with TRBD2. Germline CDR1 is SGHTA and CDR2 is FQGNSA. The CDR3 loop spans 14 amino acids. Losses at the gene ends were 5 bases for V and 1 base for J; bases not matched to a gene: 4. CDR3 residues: CASSGGGSQETQYF. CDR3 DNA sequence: TGTGCCAGCAGCGGGGGGGGTTCCCAAGAGACCCAGTACTTC.

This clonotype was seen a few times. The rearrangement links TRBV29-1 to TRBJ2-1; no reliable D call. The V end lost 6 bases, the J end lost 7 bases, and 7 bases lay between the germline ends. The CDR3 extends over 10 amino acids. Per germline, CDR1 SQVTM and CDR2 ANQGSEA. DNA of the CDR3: TGCAGCGTATATGGGAATGAGCAGTTCTTC. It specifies CSVYGNEQFF.

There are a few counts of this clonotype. CDR3 bases: TGCGCCAGCAGCCCCCCCAGGGTCGACACTGAAGCTTTCTTT. This gives the protein CASSPPRVDTEAFF. V is TRBV5-1 and J is TRBJ1-1; maybe TRBD1 (5 bases). Germline V CDR1 and CDR2: SGHRS, YFSETQ. V was trimmed by 4 bases and J by 3 bases, leaving 13 bases between them. CDR3 length equals 14 residues.

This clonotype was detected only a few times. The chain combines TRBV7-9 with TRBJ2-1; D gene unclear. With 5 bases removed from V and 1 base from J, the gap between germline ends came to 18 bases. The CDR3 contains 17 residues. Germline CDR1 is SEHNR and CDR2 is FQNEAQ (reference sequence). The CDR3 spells CASSPLYGERSYNEQFF. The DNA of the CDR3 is TGTGCCAGCAGCCCTCTATATGGGGAAAGGTCCTACAATGAGCAGTTCTTC.

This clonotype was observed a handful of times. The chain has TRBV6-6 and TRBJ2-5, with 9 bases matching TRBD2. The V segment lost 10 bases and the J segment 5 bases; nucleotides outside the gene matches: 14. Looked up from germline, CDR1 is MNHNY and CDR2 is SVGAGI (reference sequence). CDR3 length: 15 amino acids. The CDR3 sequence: CATTGTSSGRETQYF. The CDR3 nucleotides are TGTGCCACCACCGGGACTAGCAGCGGGAGGGAGACCCAGTACTTC.

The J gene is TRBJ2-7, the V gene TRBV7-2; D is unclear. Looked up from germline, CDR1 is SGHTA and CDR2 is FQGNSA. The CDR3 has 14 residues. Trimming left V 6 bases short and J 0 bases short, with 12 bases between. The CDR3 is CASSPDVSSYEQYF. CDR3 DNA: TGTGCCAGCAGTCCGGACGTGAGCTCCTACGAGCAGTACTTC.

Here the CDR3 DNA reads TGTGCCAGCAGCTTATCCGGGGAACAGCCCCAGCATTTT. Translating gives CASSLSGEQPQHF. This chain connects TRBV7-9 to TRBJ1-5; no clear D. Germline V lookup: CDR1 SEHNR, CDR2 FQNEAQ (reference sequence). Trimming removed 2 bases from V and 7 bases from J, with 9 bases in between. CDR3 size: 13 residues. The full variable domain, in which reference TRBV7-9 and TRBJ1-5 provide the parts outside the CDR3, is DTGVSQNPRHKITKRGQNVTFRCDPISEHNRLYWYRQTLGQGPEFLTYFQNEAQLEKSRLLSDRFSAERPKGSFSTLEIQRTEQGDSAMYLCASSLSGEQPQHFGDGTRLSIL.

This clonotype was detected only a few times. CDR3 in amino acids: CSARDPDRGYTEAFF. DNA for the CDR3: TGCAGTGCTAGAGACCCTGACAGGGGCTACACTGAAGCTTTCTTT. The genes are TRBV20-1 and TRBJ1-1; 8 positions match TRBD1. J was trimmed by 3 bases and V by 0 bases; bases with no gene match: 6. Germline assignment: CDR1 DFQATT and CDR2 SNEGSKA (reference sequence). This CDR3 contains 15 residues.

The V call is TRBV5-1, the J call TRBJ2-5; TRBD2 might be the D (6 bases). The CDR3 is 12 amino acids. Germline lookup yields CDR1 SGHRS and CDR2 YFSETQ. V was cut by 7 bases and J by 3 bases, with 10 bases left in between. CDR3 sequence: CASEGGEETQYF. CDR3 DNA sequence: TGCGCCAGCGAGGGAGGTGAAGAGACCCAGTACTTC.

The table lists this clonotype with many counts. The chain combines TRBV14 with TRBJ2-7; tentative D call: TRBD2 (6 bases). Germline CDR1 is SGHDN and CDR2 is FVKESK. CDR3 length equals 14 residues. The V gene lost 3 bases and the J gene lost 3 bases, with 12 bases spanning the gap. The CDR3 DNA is TGTGCCAGCAGCCAGCTAGGAGGGGACTACGAGCAGTACTTC. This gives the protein CASSQLGGDYEQYF.

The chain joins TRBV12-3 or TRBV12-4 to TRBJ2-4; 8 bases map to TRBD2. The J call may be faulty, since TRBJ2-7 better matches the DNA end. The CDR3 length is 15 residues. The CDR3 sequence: CASSLASGGPYEQYF. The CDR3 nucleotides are TGTGCCAGCAGTTTAGCCAGCGGGGGACCCTACGAGCAGTACTTC.

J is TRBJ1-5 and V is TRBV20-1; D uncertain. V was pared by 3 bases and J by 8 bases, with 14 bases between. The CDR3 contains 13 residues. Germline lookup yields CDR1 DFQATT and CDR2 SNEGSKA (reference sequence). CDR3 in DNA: TGCAGTGCTAGGCGCGGTACCGGCGAGCCCCAGCATTTT. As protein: CSARRGTGEPQHF.

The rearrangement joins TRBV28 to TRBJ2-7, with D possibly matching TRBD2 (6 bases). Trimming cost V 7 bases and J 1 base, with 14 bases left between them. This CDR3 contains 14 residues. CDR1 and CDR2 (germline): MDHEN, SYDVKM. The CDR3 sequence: CASKRGGPSYEQYF. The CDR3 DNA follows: TGTGCCAGCAAAAGGGGAGGACCTTCCTACGAGCAGTACTTC.

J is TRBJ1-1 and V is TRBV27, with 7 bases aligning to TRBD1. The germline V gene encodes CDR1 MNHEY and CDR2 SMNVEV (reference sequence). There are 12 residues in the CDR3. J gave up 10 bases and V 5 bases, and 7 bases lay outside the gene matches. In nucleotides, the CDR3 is TGTGCCAGCAGTGCCGTACAGGGGAGAGCTTTCTTT. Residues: CASSAVQGRAFF.

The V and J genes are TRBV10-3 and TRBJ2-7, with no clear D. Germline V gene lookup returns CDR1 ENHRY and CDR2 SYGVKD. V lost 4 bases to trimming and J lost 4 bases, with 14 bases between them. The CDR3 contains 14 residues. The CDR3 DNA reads TGTGCCATCAGTGCCGCCCTAAGCCCGTACGAGCAGTACTTC. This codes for CAISAALSPYEQYF.

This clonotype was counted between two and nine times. CDR3 in amino acids: CASSFPGSSYEQYF. For the CDR3, the DNA is TGTGCCAGCAGTTTTCCCGGGTCCTCCTACGAGCAGTACTTC. The V call is TRBV28, the J call TRBJ2-7; D gene unclear. Germline V gene lookup returns CDR1 MDHEN and CDR2 SYDVKM. This CDR3 contains 14 residues. Trimming left V 3 bases short and J 0 bases short, with 9 bases between.

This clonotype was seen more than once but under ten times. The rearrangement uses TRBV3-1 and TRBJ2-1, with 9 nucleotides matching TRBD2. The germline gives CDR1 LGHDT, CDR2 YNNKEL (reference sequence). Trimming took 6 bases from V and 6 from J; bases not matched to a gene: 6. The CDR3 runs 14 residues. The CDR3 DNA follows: TGTGCCAGCAGAGGACTAGCGCTAACCAATGAGCAGTTCTTC. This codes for CASRGLALTNEQFF.

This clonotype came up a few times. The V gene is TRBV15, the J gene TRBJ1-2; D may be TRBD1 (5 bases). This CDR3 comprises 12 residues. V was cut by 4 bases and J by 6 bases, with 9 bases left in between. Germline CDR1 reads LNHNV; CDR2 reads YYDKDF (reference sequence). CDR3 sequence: CATSTGTHGYTF. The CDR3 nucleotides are TGTGCCACCAGCACCGGGACTCATGGCTACACCTTC.